The next 6 T cell receptor beta chains were all read from a single sample in a study of cytomegalovirus exposure and HLA in healthy donors. The PCR ran on 60 Vbeta and 13 Jbeta primers. Sequenced by immunoSEQ multiplex PCR; TCRdb stores in-frame clones only, minus some. The sample records fewer than 300,000 clones, more than 80% being singletons. Material: PBMCs. The receptors derive from a man aged 35-49 years in good health and CMV-seropositive.

This chain links TRBV11-2 with TRBJ1-2; TRBD1 matches 7 bases. The junction had 22 bases not matched to a gene; V was cut back by 5 bases and J by 7 bases. The length of the CDR3 is 18 residues. Looked up from germline, CDR1 is SGHAT and CDR2 is FQNNGV. The CDR3 region is CASSPRGVFHWGAIGYTF. Written as DNA, the CDR3 is TGTGCCAGCAGCCCCAGGGGGGTTTTCCATTGGGGGGCAATTGGCTACACCTTC.

A word on this clone: This sample includes further DNA sequences coding for the same CDR3. The chain carries TRBV7-3 and TRBJ2-2; D call uncertain. This CDR3 has 13 residues. Trimming left V 5 bases short and J 1 base short, with 5 bases between. The V gene's germline CDR1 is SGHTA and CDR2 FQGTGA. CDR3 nucleotides: TGTGCCAGCAGCCCCCGGAACACCGGGGAGCTGTTTTTT. Amino acids: CASSPRNTGELFF.

Notes on this clone: At one boundary the junction diverges from the germline segment, which might be a read error. The chain recombines TRBV7-7 with TRBJ2-2; D may be TRBD1 (5 bases). Germline V gene sequence: CDR1 SSHAT, CDR2 FNYEAQ (reference sequence). The CDR3 is 16 residues long. The DNA of the CDR3 is TGTGCTAGCAGCCCTCGCAGGGTGTCGAACACCGGGGAGCTGTTTTTT. Protein sequence: CASSPRRVSNTGELFF.

V and J are TRBV7-3 and TRBJ2-7; TRBD1 aligns across 10 bases. CDR1 and CDR2 (germline): SGHTA, FQGTGA. The CDR3 spans 12 residues. V shed 4 bases and J 12 bases; nucleotides not matched to a gene: 6. For the CDR3, the DNA is TGTGCCAGCAGCTCGGGACAGGGGCCGCCGTACTTC. Amino acid sequence: CASSSGQGPPYF. The whole variable domain, filled in from reference TRBV7-3 and TRBJ2-7, reads GAGVSQTPSNKVTEKGKYVELRCDPISGHTALYWYRQSLGQGPEFLIYFQGTGAADDSGLPNDRFFAVRPEGSVSTLKIQRTERGDSAVYLCASSSGQGPPYFGPGTRLTVT.

The rearrangement links TRBV18 to TRBJ1-1, with 7 bases identical to TRBD1. In germline, CDR1 is KGHSH, CDR2 LQKENI. The V segment lost 0 bases and the J segment 1 base; nucleotides outside the gene matches: 2. The CDR3 runs to 15 residues. CDR3 nucleotides: TGTGCCAGCTCACCACCGCGGACAGGGAACACTGAAGCTTTCTTT. Its protein product is CASSPPRTGNTEAFF.

This chain uses TRBV6-5 with TRBJ1-2, with 12 bases that match TRBD1. Germline trimming cut 0 bases from V and 8 bases from J; bases unmatched to any gene: 4. Germline V gives CDR1 MNHEY, CDR2 SVGAGI. The CDR3 runs to 15 residues. CDR3 nucleotide sequence: TGTGCCAGCAGTTACTCAGGGACAGGGGGCCTCGGCTACACCTTC. Translating it yields CASSYSGTGGLGYTF.